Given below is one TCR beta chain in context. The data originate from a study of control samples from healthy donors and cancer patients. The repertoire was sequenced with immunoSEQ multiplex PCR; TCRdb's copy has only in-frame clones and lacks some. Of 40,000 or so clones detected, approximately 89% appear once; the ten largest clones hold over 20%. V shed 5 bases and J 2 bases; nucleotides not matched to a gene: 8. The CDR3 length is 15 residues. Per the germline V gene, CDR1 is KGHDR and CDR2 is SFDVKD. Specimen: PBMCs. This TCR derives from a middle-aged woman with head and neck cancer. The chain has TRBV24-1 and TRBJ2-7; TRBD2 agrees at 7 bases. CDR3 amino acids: CATSGSSGPPYEQYF. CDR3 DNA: TGTGCCACCAGTGGTTCTAGCGGCCCTCCCTACGAGCAGTACTTC.